The source of this T cell receptor beta chain is a study of OX40 agonist ivuxolimab in advanced cancers. Looking at the study overall: Ivuxolimab was a fully human IgG2 agonistic monoclonal antibody targeting the costimulatory receptor OX40 (CD134). Intravenous ivuxolimab was administered to patients every 2 weeks at six dose levels: 0.01, 0.1, 0.3, 1.5, 3 and 10 mg/kg. Among the approximately 50 dose-escalation patients, 19 had hepatocellular carcinoma, roughly 15 melanoma, 9 renal cell carcinoma and 9 head and neck cancer. In the dose-escalation cohort, 82.7% of patients were male, and the mean age was around 65 years with a range of roughly 20 to 80. Patients were allowed to have had prior anti-PD-1, anti-PD-L1 or anti-CTLA-4 therapy, and approximately 40% of the dose-escalation patients had previously received checkpoint inhibitors. Partial responses occurred in three dose-escalation patients: two with cutaneous melanoma and one with hepatocellular carcinoma. Peripheral TCRbeta sequencing aimed to test whether ivuxolimab altered TCR sequence diversity and caused clonal T-cell expansion. The paper covers the monotherapy dose-escalation part of the phase I ivuxolimab trial, which included N of about 50 patients. Points the paper makes about the study in general: Low levels of normalized T-cell clonal expansion were also seen in some patients who did not respond. In partial responders in the 0.1-3.0 mg/kg groups, normalized peripheral clonal expansion was found to be among the lowest, especially among CD8+ T cells. After ivuxolimab, more expanded clones were found on average in CD8+ T cells than in CD4+ T cells. At doses from 0.1 to 3.0 mg/kg, clonal expansion was seen in both CD4+ and CD8+ blood T cells between baseline and week 6. The antigen specificity of the clonally expanded peripheral T cells was not determined.

To sequence the TCRbeta CDR3 region, genomic DNA was isolated from the sorted cells. The immunoSEQ Assay was used to sequence the TCRbeta CDR3 regions. This is the immuneACCESS table as TCRdb keeps it, with only in-frame sequences that have V and J called. A part of the clones is gone; compared with another copy, unresolved V genes explain less than half, and the rest is unexplained. Across this sample there are 9,500 to 12,000 clones, with about 79% seen only once. Around a fifth of the sample rests with the top ten. Points on this clone: No cognate antigen has been identified for it. Nothing much larger sits one base from this clone, and base qualities are not available.

The trial excluded patients who had a history of autoimmune disease or who were on systemic immunosuppression. Peripheral blood for TCR sequencing was collected from all dose cohorts at baseline, on cycle 4 day 1, and on cycle 7 day 1. Samples were obtained from an open-label, multicenter, first-in-human phase I dose-escalation trial of ivuxolimab. Adults with locally advanced or metastatic head and neck squamous cell, hepatocellular, melanoma or renal cell carcinoma were enrolled in the trial. Before TCR sequencing, CD4+ T cells and CD8+ T cells were sorted from peripheral blood as separate populations. This TCR came from an adult with an advanced solid tumor such as melanoma, head and neck, liver or kidney cancer. The specimen comprised CD4+ or CD8+ T cells sorted from blood, sampled in a trial of the OX40 agonist ivuxolimab.

This receptor carries the CDR3 CASSFSSSYEQYF. The nucleotide sequence is given as TGTGCCAGCAGCTTTTCCAGCTCCTACGAGCAGTACTTC. The chain links TRBV5-6 with TRBJ2-7, with no confident D gene call. The V end loses 2 bases and the J end loses 0 bases, and a stretch of 6 bases separates them. CDR1 SGHDT and CDR2 YYEEEE were looked up in the germline V gene. The CDR3 runs 13 amino acids, cysteine and phenylalanine included. Just the 39-base CDR3 DNA is kept, in frame starting at base 1.